These T cell receptor beta chains were read from a single sample in a study of type 1 regulatory T cells. For these TCRs, the target antigens are not known. TCRdb reprocessed the reads via MiXCR and lists one record per CDR3 protein. Of some 22,000 distinct CDR3 sequences in the sample, about two thirds are singletons; the top ten hold approximately 14%. Material for sequencing was cultured T cells, either the whole culture or a sorted T cell fraction (not recorded which). The receptors derive from a human donor in good health. Both conserved end residues are trimmed from each CDR3.

V: TRBV7-3
J: TRBJ1-4
CDR3: ASSLRRQGGEKLF

V: TRBV30
J: TRBJ2-1
CDR3: AWSRDSGIYNEQF

V: TRBV5-1
J: TRBJ2-1
CDR3: ASRSGGADNEQF

V: TRBV11-1
J: TRBJ2-3
CDR3: ASSVGSTDTQY

V: TRBV5-1
J: TRBJ2-5
CDR3: ASSLTGFRGETQY

V: TRBV2
J: TRBJ1-2
CDR3: ASSEVGGPYGYT

V: TRBV5-1
J: TRBJ2-4
CDR3: ASSLEPRSGVQY

V: TRBV11-3
J: TRBJ1-1
CDR3: ASSSRGRQGRMNTEAF

V: TRBV7-9
J: TRBJ2-7
CDR3: ASSLGGQGGYEQY

V: TRBV6-5
J: TRBJ1-4
CDR3: ASSYADLRATNEKLF

V: TRBV28
J: TRBJ1-1
CDR3: ASSLPNTEAF

V: TRBV5-5
J: TRBJ1-2
CDR3: ASSWGTGDYGYT

V: TRBV5-1
J: TRBJ2-7
CDR3: ASSSGGTSLYEQY

V: TRBV20-1
J: TRBJ2-7
CDR3: SARNSGQGSYEQY

V: TRBV12-3/TRBV12-4
J: TRBJ1-2
CDR3: ASSPEGRGYT